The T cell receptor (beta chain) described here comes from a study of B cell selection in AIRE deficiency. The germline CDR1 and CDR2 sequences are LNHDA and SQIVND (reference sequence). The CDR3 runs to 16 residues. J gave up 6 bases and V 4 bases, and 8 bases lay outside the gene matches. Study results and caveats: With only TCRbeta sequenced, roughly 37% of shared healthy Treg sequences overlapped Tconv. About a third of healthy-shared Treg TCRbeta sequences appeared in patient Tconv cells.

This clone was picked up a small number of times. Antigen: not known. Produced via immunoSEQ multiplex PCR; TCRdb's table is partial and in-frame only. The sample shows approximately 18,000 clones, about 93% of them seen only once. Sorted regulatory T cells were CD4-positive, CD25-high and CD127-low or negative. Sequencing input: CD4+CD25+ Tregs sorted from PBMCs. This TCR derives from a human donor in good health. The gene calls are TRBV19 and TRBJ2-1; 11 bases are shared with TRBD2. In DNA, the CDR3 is TGTGCCAGTAGTACGCGACCGGGACTAGCGGCCAATGAGCAGTTCTTC. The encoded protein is CASSTRPGLAANEQFF. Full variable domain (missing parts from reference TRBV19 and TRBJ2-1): DGGITQSPKYLFRKEGQNVTLSCEQNLNHDAMYWYRQDPGQGLRLIYYSQIVNDFQKGDIAEGYSVSREKKESFPLTVTSAQKNPTAFYLCASSTRPGLAANEQFFGPGTRLTVL.